This T cell receptor beta chain appears in the sequencing data of a study of blood T cell repertoires in COVID-19. About the research overall: PBMCs, B-cell-depleted T cells, or T cells were the source of the cDNA or gDNA that made up the material.

This CDR3 comprises 18 residues. V was shortened by 0 bases and J by 5 bases, with 17 bases between the two germline ends. The V gene's germline CDR1 is MGHRA and CDR2 YSYEKL. Participants' reported clinical history set cohort assignment. Per the study methods: Amplifying reference gene primers gave estimates of nucleated cell counts. Assay: immunoSEQ multiplex PCR; the TCRdb copy retains only in-frame clones and omits some. V and J calls and clone size are those listed in that table; D and trimming were worked out from the DNA. Here the sample spans 250,000 to 300,000 clones, over 75% being singletons.

The sequenced sample consisted of PBMCs or T cells enriched from blood (not recorded which). The clonotype originates from a man aged 18 to 30 who had recovered from COVID-19. The rearrangement joins TRBV4-1 to TRBJ1-6; D perhaps matches TRBD1 (5 bases). CDR3 in amino acids: CASSQEAGFFVDNSPLHF. The CDR3 DNA follows: TGCGCCAGCAGCCAAGAGGCAGGGTTTTTCGTTGATAATTCACCCCTCCACTTT.